This T cell receptor beta chain was captured by sequencing in a study of a mutant IDH1 vaccine in newly diagnosed glioma. As for time point: week 11, during vaccination. It was 300 ug of mutant IDH1 20-mer peptide that made up each vaccine dose, given with topical imiquimod. The astrocytomas were IDH1-mutant, ATRX-negative, and WHO grade 3 or 4. The germline gives CDR1 KGHSH, CDR2 LQKENI. The CDR3 sequence is 15 residues long. V shed 2 bases, J shed 3 bases, and the junction held 6 bases outside the gene matches. Produced via immunoSEQ multiplex PCR; TCRdb's table is partial and in-frame only. The table includes about 64,000 clones, approximately 84% detected once. A note on this clone: The antigen is undetermined.

The TCR sequence derives from a woman aged 50 to 60 with glioma. Sequences were derived from PBMCs, sampled from a glioma patient whose treatment included an IDH1 peptide vaccine. V gene TRBV18 combines with J gene TRBJ2-7, with TRBD2 identical over 8 bases. The CDR3 loop reads CASSPFSGDRYEQYF. In DNA, the CDR3 is TGTGCCAGCTCACCATTTAGCGGGGACCGCTACGAGCAGTACTTC.